The 14 T cell receptor beta chains given below trace back to one sample, sequenced in a study of neurological immune-mediated disorders. Time point reported: longitudinal time-point 2. TCRdb re-called the 5' RACE reads with MiXCR, one entry per CDR3 protein. In the table there are under 50,000 distinct CDR3 sequences, about an eighth of which are singletons. The sequenced material came from PBMCs. The receptors shown here come from a male donor with HTLV-1-associated myelopathy (HAM/TSP).

This clonotype has at least ten counts. The chain uses TRBV20-1 and TRBJ1-6; 7 bases fit TRBD1. The V gene end was trimmed by 3 bases and the J gene end by 10 bases; junction bases not matched to a gene: 9. The length of the CDR3 is 14 residues. Germline V lookup: CDR1 DFQATT, CDR2 SNEGSKA (reference sequence). In DNA, the CDR3 is TGCAGTGCTAGGGACAGGCTTGGTGGATCACCCCTCCACTTT. Translated, it gives CSARDRLGGSPLHF.

This clonotype was detected ten times or more. The rearrangement links TRBV20-1 to TRBJ2-3; D gene unclear. Trimming took off 7 bases at V and 1 base at J, with 15 bases between the two ends. Germline lookup yields CDR1 DFQATT and CDR2 SNEGSKA (reference sequence). The length of the CDR3 is 14 residues. The CDR3 sequence: CSVGPFARTDTQYF. The CDR3 DNA reads TGCAGTGTTGGACCCTTCGCTCGCACAGATACGCAGTATTTT.

This clonotype was seen repeatedly, ten times or more. V and J are TRBV5-1 and TRBJ2-1, with no clear D. CDR3 length: 17 residues. The germline gives CDR1 SGHRS, CDR2 YFSETQ. Deletions cut 1 base from V and 4 bases from J, with 18 bases between. The CDR3 loop is CASSLMAVGGPYNEQFF. The CDR3 region has the DNA TGCGCCAGCAGCTTGATGGCGGTAGGCGGCCCATACAATGAGCAGTTCTTC. Full variable domain (rest looked up from reference TRBV5-1 and TRBJ2-1): KAGVTQTPRYLIKTRGQQVTLSCSPISGHRSVSWYQQTPGQGLQFLFEYFSETQRNKGNFPGRFSGRQFSNSRSEMNVSTLELGDSALYLCASSLMAVGGPYNEQFFGPGTRLTVL.

The V and J genes are TRBV20-1 and TRBJ1-5; TRBD1 matches 11 bases. The J segment lost 4 bases and the V segment lost 5 bases, leaving 1 base of the junction unmatched. This CDR3 has 13 residues. Germline V gene lookup returns CDR1 DFQATT and CDR2 SNEGSKA (reference sequence). CDR3 nucleotides: TGCAGTGCTGGACAGGGGGCGAATCAGCCCCAGCATTTT. This sequence encodes CSAGQGANQPQHF.

This clonotype appeared many times. This sequence joins TRBV5-1 and TRBJ2-1, with D uncertain. V lost 2 bases to trimming and J lost 8 bases, with 17 bases between them. Germline assignment: CDR1 SGHRS and CDR2 YFSETQ. The CDR3 has 15 amino acids. The CDR3 spells CASSLSRRGRDEQFF. CDR3 in DNA: TGCGCCAGCAGCTTAAGTCGTCGAGGTCGTGATGAGCAGTTCTTC.

The sample holds many counts of this clonotype. The rearrangement uses TRBV29-1 and TRBJ2-5, with 8 bases lining up with TRBD2. The V gene end was trimmed by 7 bases and the J gene end by 3 bases; junction bases not matched to a gene: 10. In germline, CDR1 is SQVTM, CDR2 ANQGSEA. The CDR3 has 14 residues. The CDR3 DNA sequence: TGCAGCGCGGGTCAGGAAGCGGGGGAAGAGACCCAGTACTTC. Protein product: CSAGQEAGEETQYF.

This clonotype has a handful of counts. CDR3 sequence reads: CSAKSGDLDGYTF. The CDR3 nucleotides read TGCAGTGCTAAGAGCGGGGACTTGGACGGCTACACCTTC. J is TRBJ1-2 and V is TRBV20-1; D is perhaps TRBD1 (5 bases). V lost 4 bases and J lost 8, with 17 bases in between. Germline assignment: CDR1 DFQATT and CDR2 SNEGSKA (reference sequence). This CDR3 comprises 13 residues.

This clonotype was observed at least ten times. The chain is built from TRBV18 and TRBJ1-1; a weak D match, TRBD1 (5 bases). The CDR3 runs 16 residues. The V end lost 2 bases, the J end lost 3 bases, and 16 bases lay between the germline ends. Germline loops: CDR1 KGHSH, CDR2 LQKENI. Written as DNA, the CDR3 is TGTGCCAGCTCACCAATAAGGGGAGCGGGGGACACTGAAGCTTTCTTT. Translation: CASSPIRGAGDTEAFF.

This clonotype has a count of ten or more. This sequence joins TRBV20-1 and TRBJ2-1; the match to TRBD2 covers 11 bases. The CDR3 has 17 amino acids. CDR1 and CDR2 (germline): DFQATT, SNEGSKA (reference sequence). V lost 3 bases and J lost 4; bases outside the gene matches: 11. The CDR3 is CSARGLAGGLVYNEQFF. In DNA, the CDR3 is TGCAGTGCTAGGGGCCTAGCGGGGGGCTTAGTGTACAATGAGCAGTTCTTC.

This clonotype was observed many times. The rearrangement joins TRBV20-1 to TRBJ1-2; perhaps TRBD1 as D (5 bases). CDR1 DFQATT and CDR2 SNEGSKA come from the germline V gene (reference sequence). The length of the CDR3 is 15 residues. The V end lost 4 bases, the J end lost 0 bases, and 15 bases lay between the germline ends. The CDR3 loop reads CSATYTGAANYGYTF. Written as DNA, the CDR3 is TGCAGTGCTACATACACAGGAGCAGCTAACTATGGCTACACCTTC.

The genes are TRBV5-1 and TRBJ2-3; 12 bases are a match to TRBD2. Losses at the gene ends were 0 bases for V and 2 bases for J; bases not matched to a gene: 4. The germline gives CDR1 SGHRS, CDR2 YFSETQ. CDR3 length: 17 residues. The CDR3 region is CASSLGSSGGATDTQYF. The CDR3 bases are TGCGCCAGCAGCTTGGGGTCTAGCGGGGGGGCCACAGATACGCAGTATTTT.

At least ten counts were recorded for this clonotype. The J gene is TRBJ2-7, the V gene TRBV20-1; D is undetermined. The V gene lost 0 bases and the J gene lost 2 bases, with 20 bases spanning the gap. There are 17 residues in the CDR3. From germline, CDR1 is DFQATT and CDR2 SNEGSKA (reference sequence). In nucleotides, the CDR3 is TGCAGTGCTAGAGATACTGTGAAGACACTAAGCGCCTACGAGCAGTACTTC. Translated: CSARDTVKTLSAYEQYF.

This clonotype was seen repeatedly, ten times or more. The gene calls are TRBV25-1 and TRBJ2-5, with D maybe TRBD2 (5 bases). CDR3 length: 15 amino acids. The germline V gene encodes CDR1 MGHDK and CDR2 SYGVNS. The V end was cut by 1 base, the J end by 2 bases, with 11 bases between. The CDR3 sequence is CASSESGEPQETQYF. The DNA of the CDR3 is TGTGCCAGCAGTGAATCCGGGGAGCCACAAGAGACCCAGTACTTC.

This clonotype showed up many times. The chain combines TRBV20-1 with TRBJ2-1; 7 nucleotides line up with TRBD2. The CDR3 is 13 amino acids. Germline CDR1 DFQATT, CDR2 SNEGSKA (reference sequence). Losses at the gene ends were 6 bases for V and 8 bases for J; bases not matched to a gene: 10. CDR3 nucleotides: TGCAGTGCCGTGACTAGCATGGGGCATGAGCAGTTCTTC. Its protein is CSAVTSMGHEQFF.